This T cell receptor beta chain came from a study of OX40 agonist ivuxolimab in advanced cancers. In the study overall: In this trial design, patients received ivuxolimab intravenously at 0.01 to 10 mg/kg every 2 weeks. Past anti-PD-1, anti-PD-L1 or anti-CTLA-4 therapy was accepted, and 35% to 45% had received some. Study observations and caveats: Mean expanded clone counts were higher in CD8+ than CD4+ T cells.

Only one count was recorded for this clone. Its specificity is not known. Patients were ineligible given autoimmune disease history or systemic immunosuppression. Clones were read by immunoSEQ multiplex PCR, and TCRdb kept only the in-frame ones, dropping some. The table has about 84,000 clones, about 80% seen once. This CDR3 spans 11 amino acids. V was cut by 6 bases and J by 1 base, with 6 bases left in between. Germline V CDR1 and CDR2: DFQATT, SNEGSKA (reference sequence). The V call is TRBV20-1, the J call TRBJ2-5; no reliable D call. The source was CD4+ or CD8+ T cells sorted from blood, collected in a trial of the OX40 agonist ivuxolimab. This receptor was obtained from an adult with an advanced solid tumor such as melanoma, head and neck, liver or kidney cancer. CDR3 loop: CSAMAQETQYF. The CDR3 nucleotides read TGCAGTGCCATGGCCCAAGAGACCCAGTACTTC.